This T cell receptor (beta chain) emerged from a study of PD-L1 blockade in urothelial cancer. Assay: immunoSEQ multiplex PCR; the TCRdb copy retains only in-frame clones and omits some. The sample consists of about 120,000 clones, 86% of them appearing once. The time point: peripheral blood 6 weeks after treatment start. Sample: PBMCs, taken around atezolizumab (anti-PD-L1) treatment. The receptor's source is a man aged 50-60 years with urothelial cancer.

The CDR3: CASSQDWNFRGYYGYTF. CDR3 DNA: TGCGCCAGCAGCCAAGATTGGAATTTCAGGGGCTACTATGGCTACACCTTC. The chain uses TRBV4-1 and TRBJ1-2; perhaps TRBD1 as D (6 bases). The CDR3 consists of 17 residues. Germline CDR1 reads MGHRA; CDR2 reads YSYEKL. Trimming pared 0 bases from V and 3 bases from J, leaving 17 bases between.